This T cell receptor beta chain was captured in a study of shared clonotypes between healthy human individuals. Study details: The people who gave samples were two women and three men aged 18 to 49. Three CD4 naive, three CD4 memory, two CD8 naive and one CD8 memory plate were used per donor.

The V gene's germline CDR1 is KGHSH and CDR2 LQKENI. V dropped 4 bases and J dropped 8; count of bases not matched to a gene: 3. The CDR3 sequence is 13 residues long. The repertoire was sequenced with immunoSEQ multiplex PCR; TCRdb's copy has only in-frame clones and lacks some. The top ten clones hold approximately 2% of a sample with 650,000 to 750,000 clones, around 72% of them seen once. Turning to this clone: As yet, its antigen is unknown.

General study points: The naive CD4 repertoires of several donors were compared, and around 5.1% of clonotypes were shared.

This clonotype was sampled from a woman in her 30s in good health. The gene calls are TRBV18 and TRBJ2-1; TRBD2 matches 9 bases. Material: memory CD4+ T cells sorted from blood. Subset defined: CD45RA-negative fraction. The CDR3 region has the DNA TGTGCCAGCTCACTCCGACTAGCGGATGAGCAGTTCTTC. Translated, it gives CASSLRLADEQFF.